One sample yielded the 32 T cell receptor beta chains listed below, sequenced in a study of blood T cell repertoires in COVID-19. The repertoire was sequenced with immunoSEQ multiplex PCR; TCRdb's copy has only in-frame clones and lacks some. The sample carries 20,000 to 25,000 clones, roughly nine tenths recorded once. Material: peripheral blood. These receptors came from a human donor with active COVID-19. The donor label of this sample is uncertain.

This clone was picked up a small number of times. The chain combines TRBV19 with TRBJ1-2; 9 bases match TRBD1. Germline CDR1 and CDR2: LNHDA and SQIVND (reference sequence). With V trimmed by 5 bases and J by 3 bases, 10 bases remained unmatched. The CDR3 consists of 16 residues. CDR3 sequence (DNA): TGTGCCAGTAGTGGACAGGGGCTAAGACAGTACTATGGCTACACCTTC. It codes for CASSGQGLRQYYGYTF.

This clone was seen only once. The CDR3 protein is CASRPDRLNTEAFF. The CDR3 bases are TGTGCCAGCAGACCGGACAGGTTAAACACTGAAGCTTTCTTT. V is TRBV28 and J is TRBJ1-1; TRBD1 agrees at 7 bases. The germline gives CDR1 MDHEN, CDR2 SYDVKM. The junction had 6 bases not matched to a gene; V was cut back by 6 bases and J by 2 bases. CDR3 length equals 14 residues.

The chain is built from TRBV30 and TRBJ2-7; 9 nucleotides line up with TRBD1. Germline CDR1 GTSNPN, CDR2 SVGIG (reference sequence). The CDR3 extends over 15 amino acids. The ends lost 1 base at V and 1 base at J; junction bases unmatched: 5. The CDR3 DNA reads as TGTGCCTGGAGTGAGGACAGGGGTACTTCCTACGAGCAGTACTTC. It encodes CAWSEDRGTSYEQYF.

J is TRBJ1-1 and V is TRBV10-3; TRBD1 agrees at 8 bases. Germline V gene data show CDR1 as ENHRY and CDR2 as SYGVKD. The CDR3 spans 14 residues. The junction had 9 bases not matched to a gene; V was cut back by 6 bases and J by 6 bases. For the CDR3, the DNA is TGTGCCATCAGAGAGGCAGGGGGCTGGGCTGAAGCTTTCTTT. This translates into CAIREAGGWAEAFF.

The chain couples TRBV11-2 to TRBJ2-1; perhaps TRBD2 as D (5 bases). CDR1 is SGHAT and CDR2 is FQNNGV in the germline V gene. The ends were cut back, 2 bases at V and 7 bases at J, with 15 bases in the middle. The CDR3 contains 15 residues. Here the CDR3 reads CASSLSPSERNEQFF. DNA for the CDR3: TGTGCCAGCAGCTTATCCCCCTCCGAGCGGAATGAGCAGTTCTTC. Supplemented by reference TRBV11-2 and TRBJ2-1, the full variable domain reads EAGVAQSPRYKIIEKRQSVAFWCNPISGHATLYWYQQILGQGPKLLIQFQNNGVVDDSQLPKDRFSAERLKGVDSTLKIQPAKLEDSAVYLCASSLSPSERNEQFFGPGTRLTVL.

The gene calls are TRBV7-3 and TRBJ2-5; weak D call: TRBD2 (6 bases). The CDR3 covers 15 residues. Deletions cut 1 base from V and 1 base from J, with 10 bases between. CDR1 SGHTA and CDR2 FQGTGA come from the germline V gene. CDR3 sequence reads: CASSLKGGSQETQYF. CDR3 bases: TGTGCCAGCAGCTTAAAGGGAGGCAGCCAAGAGACCCAGTACTTC.

The table lists this clone with a few counts. The V and J genes are TRBV5-1 and TRBJ2-1, with TRBD2 matching over 13 bases. Germline-derived CDR1 and CDR2 are SGHRS and YFSETQ. The CDR3 has 15 residues. With V trimmed by 1 base and J by 5 bases, 0 bases remained unmatched. This CDR3 reads CASSLTSGRDNEQFF. The CDR3 coding sequence is TGCGCCAGCAGCTTGACTAGCGGGAGGGACAATGAGCAGTTCTTC.

V gene TRBV7-3 combines with J gene TRBJ2-1; TRBD1 matches 7 bases. The CDR3 runs to 18 residues. CDR1 is SGHTA and CDR2 is FQGTGA in the germline V gene. The trim removed 4 bases at V and 7 bases at J, leaving 19 bases unmatched. CDR3: CASSSTGIDTGTENEQFF. DNA for the CDR3: TGTGCCAGCAGCTCCACGGGCATCGACACCGGGACAGAAAATGAGCAGTTCTTC.

The gene calls are TRBV6-5 and TRBJ2-1; D possibly corresponds to TRBD2 (5 bases). Per germline, CDR1 MNHEY and CDR2 SVGAGI. Trimming shortened V by 7 bases and J by 3 bases, and 10 bases separated the two germline ends. This CDR3 region has 13 residues. CDR3 sequence: CASKGGIYNEQFF. Here the CDR3 DNA reads TGTGCCAGCAAAGGAGGTATCTACAATGAGCAGTTCTTC.

V gene TRBV28 combines with J gene TRBJ2-7, with D unresolved. The CDR3 loop spans 12 amino acids. Germline CDR1 is MDHEN and CDR2 is SYDVKM. V was clipped by 2 bases and J by 4 bases, with 6 bases between them. The DNA for the CDR3 is TGTGCCAGCAGTTTACTCGAGTACGAGCAGTACTTC. As protein: CASSLLEYEQYF.

The rearrangement links TRBV15 to TRBJ2-3; TRBD2 matches at 14 bases. CDR1 and CDR2 (germline): LNHNV, YYDKDF (reference sequence). The V segment lost 5 bases and the J segment 8 bases; nucleotides outside the gene matches: 9. The CDR3 is 16 residues long. The CDR3 DNA sequence: TGTGCCACCAGCGGAGGGACTAGCGGGAGCACTGGTACGCAGTATTTT. Its translation is CATSGGTSGSTGTQYF.

The gene calls are TRBV5-1 and TRBJ2-3; 9 bases line up with TRBD2. Germline-derived CDR1 and CDR2 are SGHRS and YFSETQ. CDR3 length: 16 amino acids. The V gene end was trimmed by 5 bases and the J gene end by 6 bases; junction bases not matched to a gene: 13. The CDR3 nucleotides read TGCGCCAGCAGTTCTCCCGGGCGGGAGGGCAGGGATACGCAGTATTTT. Translating it yields CASSSPGREGRDTQYF.

The chain has TRBV11-3 and TRBJ2-7; 11 bases agree with TRBD1. Germline values: CDR1 SGHNT, CDR2 YENEEA. This CDR3 contains 19 residues. The junction had 20 bases not matched to a gene; V was cut back by 5 bases and J by 5 bases. The CDR3 region has the DNA TGTGCCAGCAGCAACCCAGGGACAGGGGGGTTACGGGGCTTAGACGAGCAGTACTTC. This translates into CASSNPGTGGLRGLDEQYF.

This chain connects TRBV18 to TRBJ2-7; 11 positions agree with TRBD2. This CDR3 has 16 residues. Germline V lookup: CDR1 KGHSH, CDR2 LQKENI. V shed 3 bases, J shed 4 bases, and the junction held 8 bases outside the gene matches. The CDR3 protein is CASSPLPGLAEYEQYF. The DNA of the CDR3 is TGTGCCAGCTCACCGCTTCCGGGACTAGCGGAATACGAGCAGTACTTC. Based on the CDR3 plus reference TRBV18 and TRBJ2-7, the full variable domain is NAGVMQNPRHLVRRRGQEARLRCSPMKGHSHVYWYRQLPEEGLKFMVYLQKENIIDESGMPKERFSAEFPKEGPSILRIQQVVRGDSAAYFCASSPLPGLAEYEQYFGPGTRLTVT.

The genes are TRBV10-3 and TRBJ2-7; weak D call: TRBD1 (6 bases). V lost 10 bases, J lost 4 bases, and 14 bases lay in between. The CDR3 is made up of 12 amino acids. In germline, CDR1 is ENHRY, CDR2 SYGVKD. CDR3 nucleotide sequence: TGTGCCACCCAGGACAGAGAGTACGAGCAGTACTTC. It codes for CATQDREYEQYF.

This chain uses TRBV9 with TRBJ2-1, with 10 nucleotides matching TRBD1. V trimming: 4 bases; J trimming: 8 bases; junction bases outside the gene matches: 12. The germline V gene encodes CDR1 SGDLS and CDR2 YYNGEE. The CDR3 loop spans 16 amino acids. In DNA, the CDR3 is TGTGCCAGCAGCCCTTTTTGGGGACAGGGGCTGGATGAGCAGTTCTTC. This codes for CASSPFWGQGLDEQFF. Full variable domain (remainder filled in from reference TRBV9 and TRBJ2-1): DSGVTQTPKHLITATGQRVTLRCSPRSGDLSVYWYQQSLDQGLQFLIQYYNGEERAKGNILERFSAQQFPDLHSELNLSSLELGDSALYFCASSPFWGQGLDEQFFGPGTRLTVL.

The V call is TRBV21-1, the J call TRBJ2-5; TRBD2 is taken as the D call from the table, unchecked against the DNA. TRBV21-1 is described as a pseudogene. This CDR3 is built from 13 residues. The CDR3 nucleotides are TGTGCCAGCAGCAAAGAAAGGAGCGGGACCCAGTACTTC. Translating gives CASSKERSGTQYF.

The chain recombines TRBV11-2 with TRBJ2-7, with TRBD2 identical over 14 bases. CDR1 is SGHAT, CDR2 FQNNGV, per germline. The CDR3 runs 19 residues. V trimming: 5 bases; J trimming: 4 bases; junction bases outside the gene matches: 16. CDR3 sequence (DNA): TGTGCCAGCAGCCCACACAACTCGACTAGCGGGAGGGTTGGTTACGAGCAGTACTTC. As protein: CASSPHNSTSGRVGYEQYF.

V usage is TRBV14 and J usage is TRBJ2-5, with D possibly being TRBD2 (6 bases). Germline lookup yields CDR1 SGHDN and CDR2 FVKESK. V was cut by 4 bases and J by 10 bases, with 16 bases left in between. The CDR3 is 13 residues long. The CDR3 sequence: CASSLRTAGNQYF. DNA for the CDR3: TGTGCCAGCAGCCTACGGACCGCGGGAAACCAGTACTTC.

On this clone itself: Since no conserved phenylalanine or tryptophan closes the CDR3, a read error is the likely cause. The DNA is omitted, as the CDR3 cannot be located on it reliably, and the CDR3 follows TCRdb's listing. The CDR3: CASIPLRGGG. This chain connects TRBV27 to TRBJ1-1; TRBD1 is the table's D call, not checked against the DNA. Counting both end residues, the CDR3 totals 10 amino acids. In germline, CDR1 is MNHEY, CDR2 SMNVEV (reference sequence).

V and J are TRBV28 and TRBJ2-1, with TRBD2 identical over 11 bases. CDR1 and CDR2 (germline): MDHEN, SYDVKM. Trimming cost V 6 bases and J 8 bases; bases outside gene matches: 6. The CDR3 loop spans 14 amino acids. For the CDR3, the DNA is TGTGCCAGCAGAAAACTAGCGGGAGCGGATGAGCAGTTCTTC. Translating gives CASRKLAGADEQFF.

As DNA, the CDR3 is TGTGCCAGCAGCCGGACAGGGACGAAGACCCAGTACTTC. Translation: CASSRTGTKTQYF. The chain employs TRBV7-9 and TRBJ2-5, with 8 bases fitting TRBD1. The CDR3 runs 13 residues. The germline CDR1 and CDR2 sequences are SEHNR and FQNEAQ (reference sequence). J gave up 6 bases and V 5 bases, and 5 bases lay outside the gene matches.

This clone was seen once. The chain carries TRBV5-1 and TRBJ2-1; D unresolved. Trimming pared 0 bases from V and 5 bases from J, leaving 9 bases between. The CDR3 contains 14 residues. From germline, CDR1 is SGHRS and CDR2 YFSETQ. The CDR3 DNA is TGCGCCAGCAGCTTGGTCGACGGAGACAATGAGCAGTTCTTC. It specifies CASSLVDGDNEQFF.

V is TRBV5-8 and J is TRBJ2-3, with 9 nucleotides matching TRBD2. CDR1 and CDR2 from the germline V gene are SGHTS and YDEGEE. The CDR3 is 17 amino acids. Trimming cost V 0 bases and J 4 bases; bases outside gene matches: 9. This chain's CDR3 is CASSLGLAELGPDTQYF. CDR3 coding DNA: TGTGCCAGCAGCTTGGGACTAGCGGAACTGGGTCCAGATACGCAGTATTTT.

V and J are TRBV3-1 (or the pseudogene TRBV3-2) and TRBJ2-5; D might be TRBD1 (5 bases). This CDR3 is built from 15 residues. The V end was cut by 1 base, the J end by 7 bases, with 16 bases between. Germline lookup yields CDR1 LGHDT and CDR2 YNNKEL (reference sequence). The CDR3 protein is CASSQGGAQAGTQYF. The CDR3 DNA reads TGTGCCAGCAGCCAAGGGGGCGCCCAGGCAGGGACCCAGTACTTC.

The chain carries TRBV4-2 and TRBJ2-3, with 10 bases lining up with TRBD1. Trimming cost V 5 bases and J 4 bases; bases outside gene matches: 6. Germline V gene lookup returns CDR1 LGHNA and CDR2 YNFKEQ. This CDR3 has 15 residues. The CDR3 spells CASSNRDRGADTQYF. The CDR3 DNA is TGTGCCAGCAGCAACCGGGACAGGGGCGCAGATACGCAGTATTTT.

The chain carries TRBV4-3 and TRBJ1-1; maybe TRBD1 (5 bases). This CDR3 has 14 amino acids. In germline, CDR1 is LGHNA, CDR2 YSLEER. Trimming took off 0 bases at V and 5 bases at J, with 10 bases between the two ends. CDR3 DNA sequence: TGCGCCAGCAGCCAAGACAGGGTGCCAACTGAAGCTTTCTTT. It encodes CASSQDRVPTEAFF.

The chain links TRBV5-4 to TRBJ2-2, with 12 bases aligning to TRBD2. Germline-derived CDR1 and CDR2 are SGHNT and YYREEE (reference sequence). The CDR3 totals 16 residues. V lost 1 base, J lost 7 bases, and 5 bases stayed unmatched. In DNA form, the CDR3 reads TGTGCCAGCAGCTTGCCACTAGCGGGAGGAGGCGGGGAGCTGTTTTTT. Amino acids: CASSLPLAGGGGELFF.

V and J are TRBV27 and TRBJ1-5; TRBD1 is a possible D gene (5 bases). The CDR3 runs to 14 residues. CDR1 is MNHEY and CDR2 is SMNVEV in the germline V gene (reference sequence). V lost 8 bases and J 2 bases, leaving 13 bases between the germline ends. As DNA, the CDR3 is TGTGCCAGCGCACCCGGGGGGGGCAATCAGCCCCAGCATTTT. Translation gives CASAPGGGNQPQHF.

V gene TRBV5-1 combines with J gene TRBJ2-5, with 10 positions matching TRBD2. Germline V lookup: CDR1 SGHRS, CDR2 YFSETQ. There are 14 residues in the CDR3. The J segment lost 3 bases and the V segment lost 4 bases, leaving 3 bases of the junction unmatched. CDR3 protein: CASSRSGREETQYF. DNA for the CDR3: TGCGCCAGCAGCCGCAGCGGGAGGGAAGAGACCCAGTACTTC. Full variable domain (outside the CDR3, taken from reference TRBV5-1 and TRBJ2-5): KAGVTQTPRYLIKTRGQQVTLSCSPISGHRSVSWYQQTPGQGLQFLFEYFSETQRNKGNFPGRFSGRQFSNSRSEMNVSTLELGDSALYLCASSRSGREETQYFGPGTRLLVL.

The CDR3 reads CASSVGTLAGGQGKQFF. The CDR3 DNA reads as TGTGCCAGCAGCGTAGGCACCCTAGCGGGAGGGCAGGGGAAGCAGTTCTTC. The chain recombines TRBV9 with TRBJ2-1, with 12 nucleotides matching TRBD2. Germline CDR1 and CDR2: SGDLS and YYNGEE. J lost 11 bases, V lost 0 bases, and 12 bases had no gene match. The CDR3 contains 17 residues.

The V and J genes are TRBV28 and TRBJ1-3; unclear D gene. This CDR3 comprises 14 residues. The ends were cut back, 7 bases at V and 3 bases at J, with 13 bases in the middle. Germline V CDR1 and CDR2: MDHEN, SYDVKM. The CDR3 region has the DNA TGTGCCAGCATCCCTAGTGGAGTTGGAAACACCATATATTTT. Translated, it gives CASIPSGVGNTIYF.